The rows below give T cell receptor beta chains drawn from one sample of a study of human T cells and chemical hapten exposure. One entry per CDR3 protein, called by TCRdb with MiXCR from the RACE reads. This sample has more than 75,000 distinct CDR3 sequences; over 8.5% occur once, and the top ten carry 1.5%. Sequenced input: whole blood. These receptors all stem from a male donor in good health. Some clones in this sample may be carry-over from other donors' samples. Both conserved end residues are part of each CDR3. D genes are given only for firm matches. Where a row states a size, it is once, few, many or the class of an expanded clone; other rows omit it.

- TRBJ2-7 TRBV7-6 - TGTGCCAGCAGCAATCACTACGAGCAGTACTTC CASSNHYEQYF
- TRBJ2-5 TRBV29-1 few TGCAGCGGCTACAGCTTATCCCAAGAGACCCAGTACTTC CSGYSLSQETQYF
- TRBJ1-5 TRBV12-5 - TGTGCTAGTGGTTCGCACTCAGGGTCCCAGCATTTT CASGSHSGSQHF
- TRBJ2-7 TRBV20-1 few TGCAGTGCATCCCCCGTAGCGGCCTCCTACGAGCAGTACTTC CSASPVAASYEQYF
TRBD1 TRBJ1-1 TRBV5-1 few TGCGCCAGCAGCTTTACAGGGGAGGCTGAAGCTTTCTTT CASSFTGEAEAFF
- TRBJ2-7 TRBV18 many TGTGCCAGCTCACCCCAGGACAGCTCCTACGAGCAGTACTTC CASSPQDSSYEQYF
- TRBJ2-4 TRBV24-1 - TGTGCCACCAGTGATACTTACGAGGACATCTATGGCATTCAGTACTTC CATSDTYEDIYGIQYF
- TRBJ1-3 TRBV9 - TGTGCCAGCAGCGTAGTGGAGACTCAAGGCACCATATATTTT CASSVVETQGTIYF
- TRBJ1-5 TRBV4-3 - TGCGCCAGCAGCCAAGATAGGGGAGGCGGTCAGCCCCAGCATTTT CASSQDRGGGQPQHF
TRBD2 TRBJ2-5 TRBV30 - TGTGCCTGGAGTGTACCCAGCGGGAGCAAAGAGACCCAGTACTTC CAWSVPSGSKETQYF
- TRBJ1-5 TRBV7-2 - TGTGCCAGCAGCTTAGGGCAGAGCCAGCCCCAGCATTTT CASSLGQSQPQHF
- TRBJ1-3 TRBV10-3 - TGTGCCATCAGTGAGTCGCGTGCGGGAGCCACCATATATTTT CAISESRAGATIYF
TRBD1 TRBJ2-7 TRBV20-1 - TGCAGTGCTAGAAGGGACAGGGGATACGAGCAGTACTTC CSARRDRGYEQYF
- TRBJ2-1 TRBV29-1 many TGCAGCGTTGAAAATCGGCAGGGCGGGCAGTTCTTC CSVENRQGGQFF
- TRBJ2-4 TRBV29-1 - TGCAGCGTTAAACTTCTAGCCAAAAACATTCAGTACTTC CSVKLLAKNIQYF
TRBD2 TRBJ2-1 TRBV5-1 - TGCGCCAGCAGCTTTGAAGATCTGGGAGGGAATGAGCAGTTCTTC CASSFEDLGGNEQFF
TRBD1 TRBJ2-3 TRBV6-1 - TGTGCCAGCACCCTGGACAGGACAGATACGCAGTATTTT CASTLDRTDTQYF
TRBD1 TRBJ1-5 TRBV5-1 many TGCGCCAGCAGCTTGGGGACAGGGGCATATAGCAATCAGCCCCAGCATTTT CASSLGTGAYSNQPQHF
- TRBJ2-1 TRBV4-1 few TGCGCCAGCAGCCCGACAGACTATGAGCAGTTCTTC CASSPTDYEQFF
- TRBJ2-7 TRBV7-9 many TGTGCCAGCAGCTTAGTCAGGGACGGAGACTACGAGCAGTACTTC CASSLVRDGDYEQYF
- TRBJ2-6 TRBV7-2 many TGTGCCAGCAGCTTAGATTCCACCTCCTCTGGGGCCAACGTCCTGACTTTC CASSLDSTSSGANVLTF
- TRBJ2-7 TRBV7-8 - TGTGCCAGCAGCTCGACCCGTGGGCCTAGCTCCTACGAGCAGTACTTC CASSSTRGPSSYEQYF
- TRBJ1-1 TRBV16 - TGTGCCAGCAGCCACGGTCCCCGGGACATGAACACTGAAGCTTTCTTT CASSHGPRDMNTEAFF
TRBD1 TRBJ2-1 TRBV18 - TGTGCCAGCTCACCAAACAGGGGCCAATCCTACAATGAGCAGTTCTTC CASSPNRGQSYNEQFF
- TRBJ1-1 TRBV12-3/TRBV12-4 - TGTGCCAGCAGTACGACAGGATATCAAGCTTTCTTT CASSTTGYQAFF
TRBD1 TRBJ1-2 TRBV20-1 few TGCAGTGCTAGGGGACAGATCTATGGCTACACCTTC CSARGQIYGYTF
- TRBJ1-4 TRBV7-8 many TGTGCCAGCAGCTTAGCGAAGGGCAGTACTAATGAAAAACTGTTTTTT CASSLAKGSTNEKLFF
- TRBJ1-6 TRBV6-5 many TGTGCCAGCAGTCCTACGACAGCCGGCTCCTATAATTCACCCCTCCACTTT CASSPTTAGSYNSPLHF
- TRBJ2-3 TRBV11-2 many TGTGCCAGCAGCCAACCAGGTTCGAGCACAGATACGCAGTATTTT CASSQPGSSTDTQYF
- TRBJ1-1 TRBV25-1 - TGTGCCAGCAGTGAGGGCAGATGGGAAGCTTTCTTT CASSEGRWEAFF
TRBD1 TRBJ2-7 TRBV12-3/TRBV12-4 - TGTGCCAGCAGCATGGGGGACAGGGGTTTCTCCTACGAGCAGTACTTC CASSMGDRGFSYEQYF
TRBD2 TRBJ2-1 TRBV25-1 - TGTGCCAGCAGTCCTAGCGGAACCTACAATGAGCAGTTCTTC CASSPSGTYNEQFF
TRBD1 TRBJ2-3 TRBV5-1 many TGCGCCAGCAGCCATGAGACGGGACAGGGCACAGATACGCAGTATTTT CASSHETGQGTDTQYF
TRBD1 TRBJ2-7 TRBV12-5 few TGTGCTAGTGGTTTGCCCCTTCGACAGGGGGGAAGAGAGCAGTACTTC CASGLPLRQGGREQYF
- TRBJ2-1 TRBV7-2 many TGTGCCAGCAGCCCTATCAATGAGCAGTTCTTC CASSPINEQFF
- TRBJ2-7 TRBV3-1 many TGTGCCAGCAGCCAAGTTTTGAGAACCCCCGATTACGAGCAGTACTTC CASSQVLRTPDYEQYF
- TRBJ2-7 TRBV7-9 few TGTGCCAGCAGCTTAGAAGACGAGCAGTACTTC CASSLEDEQYF
- TRBJ1-5 TRBV4-3 - TGCGCCAGCAGCCAAGCCGTAGGTAGCAATCAGCCCCAGCATTTT CASSQAVGSNQPQHF
- TRBJ1-5 TRBV5-6 many TGTGCCAGCAGCTTGTTCGGTGAGGCGCACTCGCCAGATAGCAATCAGCCCCAGCATTTT CASSLFGEAHSPDSNQPQHF
- TRBJ1-5 TRBV7-2 few TGTGCCAGCAGCTTAGACAGAGGGAATCAGCCCCAGCATTTT CASSLDRGNQPQHF
- TRBJ2-1 TRBV29-1 - TGCAGCGTTGAAGGGGGCTCCCCCAATGAGCAGTTCTTC CSVEGGSPNEQFF
TRBD2 TRBJ2-1 TRBV6-5 few TGTGCCAGCAGTCAGACTAGCGGGGGGCCCAATGAGCAGTTCTTC CASSQTSGGPNEQFF
TRBD1 TRBJ2-7 TRBV5-5 few TGTGCCAGCAGCTGGGAACAGGGGGCCTCCTACGAGCAGTACTTC CASSWEQGASYEQYF
- TRBJ1-2 TRBV6-2/TRBV6-3 - TGTGCCAGCTGGGCAGGAGCTAACTATGGCTACACCTTC CASWAGANYGYTF
- TRBJ2-3 TRBV20-1 many TGCAGTGCTAGAGATTATGGCTCCCTAGACCGCACAGATACGCAGTATTTT CSARDYGSLDRTDTQYF
- TRBJ2-7 TRBV25-1 - TGTGCCAGCAGTGCGGCAGGGGTCTACGAGCAGTACTTC CASSAAGVYEQYF
TRBD1 TRBJ1-1 TRBV3-1 - TGTGCCAGCAGCCCGCGACAGGGGATGGCCACTGAAGCTTTCTTT CASSPRQGMATEAFF
- TRBJ2-2 TRBV6-1 few TGTGCCAGCAGTGTTACCGGGGAGCTGTTTTTT CASSVTGELFF
TRBD2 TRBJ2-1 TRBV18 few TGTGCCAGCTCACCCCCCCTCGGACTAGCGTTTTCCTACAATGAGCAGTTCTTC CASSPPLGLAFSYNEQFF
TRBD2 TRBJ2-1 TRBV11-1 few TGTGCCAGCAGCTTAGCGGCTAGCGGGGGGCCCGACAATGAGCAGTTCTTC CASSLAASGGPDNEQFF
- TRBJ2-7 TRBV6-2/TRBV6-3 - TGTGCCAGCAGTTACCCGGTGTCCGAGCAGTACTTC CASSYPVSEQYF
TRBD2 TRBJ2-3 TRBV11-1 - TGTGCCAGCAGCACTCGACTAGCGGGGGTCCGAGATACGCAGTATTTT CASSTRLAGVRDTQYF
TRBD1 TRBJ1-1 TRBV2 few TGTGCCAGCAGGGACAGGGATCCCGTGAACACTGAAGCTTTCTTT CASRDRDPVNTEAFF
- TRBJ1-5 TRBV5-5 - TGTGCCAGCAGCTTTCTCCCCTTGGAGGGAAGCAATCAGCCCCAGCATTTT CASSFLPLEGSNQPQHF
- TRBJ1-5 TRBV7-8 many TGTGCCAGCAGCTTAGGTCCCGGGGGCGATCAGCCCCAGCATTTT CASSLGPGGDQPQHF